This T cell receptor beta chain derives from a study of cytomegalovirus exposure and HLA in healthy donors (dated by TCRdb to 2015 to 2018). Regarding the study in general: According to an earlier analysis of 587 of the donors, about 179 million T cells yielded roughly 110 million unique TCR beta sequences and 276 Gb of sequence data. Approximately 300 gigabases of sequencing data and around 85 million unique TCR sequences made up an early release that covered approximately 620 HLA-typed donors. The later analysis used no new phenotypic data to find candidate immune exposures, relying instead on TCR beta sequences and their occurrence across donors. Every repertoire in the discovery cohort had been generated on one and the same sequencing platform. A separate validation cohort of roughly 130 different subjects was used in addition to the roughly 640-subject first cohort. A later analysis re-analyzed previously published TCR beta repertoires from about 730 donors and added high-resolution HLA genotyping to study TCR occurrence patterns. Donor age, sex, ethnicity and CMV serostatus were compiled alongside the repertoire data. The study used immunosequencing to profile the T cell repertoires of approximately 650 subjects and linked those repertoires to cytomegalovirus serostatus. Among over 350 genotyped donors of the cohort, an average of about 240,000 unique TCR beta nucleotide sequences were sequenced per donor, roughly 20% of them non-productive. A later genetic analysis took genome-wide SNP genotypes for 398 of the 666 donors and used that subset as a discovery cohort. Four to six DR-DQ haplotypes were handled as single units for association and clustering because linkage in the cohort was strong. HLA typing included class I and class II loci at four-digit resolution. Among the roughly 400 genotyped donors, around 81% belonged to the genetic ancestry cluster associated with self-reported Caucasian donors. The study combined high-throughput TCR immunosequencing, statistical association of individual TCRs with disease status, and machine learning to predict cytomegalovirus infection status. An earlier analysis of 587 of the donors applied high-throughput TCR beta sequencing to assess whether each TCR beta V gene segment acted as functional or pseudogenic. The aim of the study was to test whether cataloging public T cell receptors could identify signatures of past pathogen exposure. Typing coverage varied by locus: roughly 629-630 donors for A, B, C, DRB1 and DQB1; approximately 500 for DQA1; some 610 for DPA1; around 490 for DPB1. The paper as a whole reports these results and caveats: Only TCR beta chains were sequenced in this cohort, and the absence of alpha or paired-chain data limited detectable features. A few of the identified cytomegalovirus-associated TCR beta chains were confirmed in vitro to be specific for cytomegalovirus antigens. HLA typing was unavailable for some donors at each locus, so association tests used only the typed subset. Cytomegalovirus status was reported to be diagnosed by the classifier with high specificity and sensitivity in both the original and validation cohorts. Because counts were too low, roughly 16 rarely observed V segments, including chromosome 9 orphons, were left out of the earlier analysis of roughly 600 of the donors. A cluster of highly shared sequence variants was judged likely to be a technical artifact of the sequencing pipeline. Because the 87-base-pair reads could not distinguish some IMGT-functional V segments, including TRBV6-2 and TRBV6-3, those segments were excluded. The only immune exposure information available for the cohort was CMV serostatus. Specific HLA alleles were associated with 15,000 to 20,000 TCR beta sequences at a false discovery rate of 0.05 in a later analysis. When HLA alleles, especially DR and DQ, strongly co-occurred, attributing TCR associations to individual alleles was difficult. A further reported finding was that TCR beta sequences accurately predicted the HLA-A and HLA-B alleles for most subjects in the first cohort. According to a later genetic analysis, donors in an Asian-associated ancestry cluster had fewer N-insertions in productive TCRs than the approximately 690-donor mean. In a later analysis, the rate of TCR association differed among HLA loci, with DRB1 alleles having the most associated TCRs and HLA-C alleles having the fewest. According to a later analysis, parvovirus B19, influenza, CMV and Epstein-Barr virus appeared linked to several top co-occurrence clusters. An association between a missense DCLRE1C variant and V-gene and J-gene trimming of TCR beta chains was found in a later genetic analysis and replicated in an independent cohort. In a later analysis, HLA-associated TCR beta chains showed more clonal expansion and lower generation probabilities than non-associated chains that were equally common. According to a later analysis, most CMV-associated TCR beta chains appeared to be HLA-restricted, and the HLA associations seemed to be driven largely by CMV exposure. In the study, some 160 TCR beta chains were listed as associated with cytomegalovirus. Most TCR sequences were observed very rarely across donors, whereas some public TCRs were present in many individuals. Roughly uniform sequencing depth across donors was assumed in presence/absence analyses, although this assumption may not hold. Correlated functional status among segregating V segments might reflect linkage disequilibrium, but an unknown experimental factor could not be ruled out. In an earlier analysis of approximately 590 of the donors, most TCR beta V segments were observed in productive rearrangements about 87% or about 30% of the time, broadly matching IMGT annotations. It was suggested by the authors that the approach could potentially be generalized to other disease states and immunological phenotypes.

In the case of this clone: The antigen this receptor binds is unknown. No per-base quality is available; no much larger clone lies one base away.

The receptor library was made with the immunoSEQ multiplex PCR assay. The multiplex PCR relied on a mix of 60 forward primers for TCR Vbeta segments and 13 reverse primers for TCR Jbeta segments. A multiplex PCR assay on genomic DNA amplified the CDR3 region of rearranged TCR beta genes. On the Illumina HiSeq System, the amplified TCR beta libraries were sequenced as 87-base-pair reads. The authors' pipeline ran thus. In a later analysis, approximately 74 million unique TCR beta chains were counted across the roughly 700 repertoires, and approximately 9.9 million of these chains were shared by at least two donors. A nearest-neighbor algorithm error-corrected the raw reads and collapsed the reads into unique sequences, merging closely related sequences to remove PCR and sequencing errors. Alignment of CDR3 sequences to IMGT reference sequences was used to assign V, D and J gene segments. For a sequence to be retained, at least a six-nucleotide match to both a V gene segment and a J gene segment was required. Rearrangements were called productive when the CDR3 lacked stop codons and stayed in frame with V and J; all others were non-productive. CDR3 was defined by IMGT convention, running from the second conserved V-encoded cysteine to the conserved J-encoded phenylalanine. The earlier analysis of 500 to 600 of the donors excluded sequences that lacked an unambiguous match to a single V gene segment. An earlier analysis of around 600 of the donors classified V segments as functional when productive rearrangements were above 56.7% and as segregating when the standard deviation between donors was above 5%. A statistical classification framework was built for diagnosing cytomegalovirus status from the catalog of TCR beta chain sequences. In a later analysis, TCR nucleotide sequences were compared against IMGT/GENE-DB human TR gene sequences so that V and J genes could be assigned. Using the TCRdist pipeline, a later analysis assigned CDR3 sequences along with most-parsimonious VDJ recombination scenarios. In a later analysis, each TCR beta chain was defined by its CDR3 amino acid sequence together with its V-gene family, and reads lacking a unique V-gene family were excluded. A later analysis removed 592 highly shared, low-generation-probability nucleotide sequences to deal with suspected cross-contamination and a sequencing artifact. A later analysis calculated a clonal expansion index for each public chain from normalized within-repertoire ranks of inferred template counts. In a later analysis, generation probabilities were computed with a VDJ recombination model fitted to out-of-frame rearrangements, and the resulting probabilities were checked against IGoR. Hypergeometric tests were used in a later analysis to score TCR-TCR, TCR-HLA and TCR-CMV co-occurrence, with a repertoire-size bias correction applied to the TCR pairs. To estimate false discovery rates, a later analysis permuted the HLA or CMV assignments 20 times. In a later analysis, co-occurring TCRs were grouped with DBSCAN, and TCRdist sequence similarity was added when clustering was performed within HLA-allele-positive subsets. Co-occurrence clustering excluded repertoires with fewer than 30,000 or more than 120,000 public chains, plus five with anomalous nucleotide sharing. In its TCRdb copy, this immuneACCESS table keeps in-frame sequences only and misses some clones. Where compared with another copy, unresolved V genes explain less than half of these, and the others have no known cause. V and J calls and clone size are copied from that table; D and trimming were computed from the DNA. This sample lists approximately 140,000 clones; roughly 80% were detected once. Of the sample, about 3.1% falls within the top ten clones.

The germline V and J ends show losses of 5 bases and 2 bases respectively, and no gene match explains 5 bases of the junction. Via the germline V gene, CDR1 is SGHVS and CDR2 FQNEAQ. From the cysteine up to the phenylalanine, the CDR3 has a length of 15 residues. Only CDR3 DNA remains: 45 bases, in frame from the first base. In total, more than 500 healthy bone marrow donors made up the cohort. All cohort members were sampled while nominally healthy, although unrecorded immune exposures were likely present. The donor tested CMV seronegative and was one of the 352 seronegative cohort members. Each donor provided a peripheral blood sample, and peripheral blood mononuclear cells were used for TCR beta sequencing. Genomic DNA extraction from the blood cell samples was performed with the Qiagen DNeasy Blood Extraction Kit.

The TCR originated in a female donor in good health and CMV-seronegative. Sequences were obtained from PBMCs. The chain was built from TRBV7-8 and TRBJ2-1, with TRBD2 identical over 8 junction bases. CDR3 loop: CASSIPGLAYNEQFF. The bases read TGTGCCAGCAGCATACCGGGACTAGCCTACAATGAGCAGTTCTTC.